These 26 T cell receptor beta chains came from one sample sequenced in a study of blood T cells in healthy people across ages (dated by TCRdb to between 2014 and 2017). Receptor amplification or capture employed 5' RACE. For sequencing, an Illumina HiSeq 2500 was employed. A second PCR of roughly 6 to 11 cycles was run with a J-beta primer mix and a sample-barcoded 5' primer. TCRdb reprocessed the public reads (quality trimming at Q25 with fastp, clone calling with MiXCR) and kept in-frame beta chains. Rows are combined by CDR3 protein, so each entry shows the most common genes and DNA. Recorded for this sample are nearly 800,000 distinct CDR3 sequences; 56% of them occurred a single time. Around 25% of the sample rests with the top ten. Sequenced input: blood. Receptors were obtained from a man aged 35-49 years in good health.

This clonotype occurred a few times. The chain has TRBV5-1 and TRBJ1-2; possibly TRBD1 for D (5 bases). Germline V gene sequence: CDR1 SGHRS, CDR2 YFSETQ. The CDR3 is made up of 14 amino acids. Deletions cut 4 bases from V and 1 base from J, with 11 bases between. CDR3 bases: TGCGCCAGCAGCGGAAGGGACGGTAACTATGGCTACACCTTC. Its translation: CASSGRDGNYGYTF. Full variable domain (rest looked up from reference TRBV5-1 and TRBJ1-2): KAGVTQTPRYLIKTRGQQVTLSCSPISGHRSVSWYQQTPGQGLQFLFEYFSETQRNKGNFPGRFSGRQFSNSRSEMNVSTLELGDSALYLCASSGRDGNYGYTFGSGTRLTVV.

This clonotype was counted only a few times. The chain links TRBV3-1 to TRBJ1-2; D is ambiguous. CDR3 length equals 15 residues. Germline CDR1 LGHDT, CDR2 YNNKEL (reference sequence). Trimming took off 6 bases at V and 6 bases at J, with 20 bases between the two ends. DNA for the CDR3: TGTGCCAGCAGTCGCCAACGAAGGCGTCTAGATGGCTACACCTTC. It encodes CASSRQRRRLDGYTF.

This clonotype has a handful of counts. The chain has TRBV20-1 and TRBJ2-6; D is unclear. Trimming took 1 base from V and 7 from J, leaving 14 bases between them. Germline lookup yields CDR1 DFQATT and CDR2 SNEGSKA (reference sequence). The length of the CDR3 is 15 residues. CDR3 sequence (DNA): TGCAGTGCTAGAGCCCCTTCCTTGGGAGCCAACGTCCTGACTTTC. This sequence encodes CSARAPSLGANVLTF.

CDR3 loop: CASSYFPSGSYEQYF. As DNA, the CDR3 is TGTGCCAGCAGTTACTTTCCTAGCGGCTCCTACGAGCAGTACTTC. The chain has TRBV6-5 and TRBJ2-7; 7 bases are a match to TRBD2. Losses at the gene ends were 1 base for V and 0 bases for J; bases not matched to a gene: 3. The CDR3 contains 15 residues. CDR1 is MNHEY, CDR2 SVGAGI, per germline.

The gene calls are TRBV7-2 and TRBJ2-7; D is ambiguous. The CDR3 covers 14 residues. The germline gives CDR1 SGHTA, CDR2 FQGNSA. Trimming stripped 1 base from V and 2 bases from J, with 9 bases between. The CDR3 DNA follows: TGTGCCAGCAGCTTAGATGGGGATACCTACGAGCAGTACTTC. Encoded protein: CASSLDGDTYEQYF.

The sample holds one count of this clonotype. The V gene is TRBV5-1, the J gene TRBJ2-6, with 14 bases fitting TRBD2. The CDR3 extends over 20 amino acids. J gave up 2 bases and V 6 bases, and 13 bases lay outside the gene matches. The germline gives CDR1 SGHRS, CDR2 YFSETQ. The CDR3 is CASTSMTSGGAPPGANVLTF. DNA of the CDR3: TGCGCCAGCACCTCTATGACTAGCGGGGGGGCCCCCCCTGGGGCCAACGTCCTGACTTTC.

This sequence joins TRBV28 and TRBJ1-4; unclear D gene. CDR1 is MDHEN and CDR2 is SYDVKM in the germline V gene. The CDR3 is made up of 14 amino acids. Trimming shortened V by 5 bases and J by 0 bases, and 7 bases separated the two germline ends. CDR3 in DNA: TGTGCCAGCAGTCCGTGGGCAACTAATGAAAAACTGTTTTTT. Translating gives CASSPWATNEKLFF.

The V call is TRBV2, the J call TRBJ2-5, with a possible D match to TRBD2 (5 bases). CDR1 is SNHLY, CDR2 FYNNEI, per germline. The CDR3 has 13 residues. Trimming pared 8 bases from V and 0 bases from J, leaving 10 bases between. The CDR3 sequence is CASSGNYQETQYF. DNA of the CDR3: TGTGCCAGCTCGGGGAATTACCAAGAGACCCAGTACTTC.

In its sample, this clonotype was seen a few times. The rearrangement links TRBV7-2 to TRBJ2-1, with D possibly matching TRBD1 (6 bases). Germline loops: CDR1 SGHTA, CDR2 FQGNSA. CDR3 length equals 14 residues. With 5 bases removed from V and 5 bases from J, the gap between germline ends came to 13 bases. DNA for the CDR3: TGTGCCAGCAGCCCGATAGACAGGAACAATGAGCAGTTCTTC. Translated, it gives CASSPIDRNNEQFF.

The V and J genes are TRBV11-1 and TRBJ2-3, with 8 bases aligning to TRBD2. This CDR3 has 16 amino acids. Trimming at V came to 3 bases and at J to 3 bases, leaving 8 bases not matched to a gene. The germline gives CDR1 SGHAT, CDR2 FQDESV (reference sequence). The CDR3, as DNA: TGTGCCAGCAGCTTTCCCCCCGGGGGGGCGACAGATACGCAGTATTTT. This gives the protein CASSFPPGGATDTQYF.

This clonotype was detected only a few times. This sequence joins TRBV3-1 and TRBJ1-2; 12 bases fit TRBD1. V dropped 0 bases and J dropped 8; count of bases not matched to a gene: 4. The CDR3 spans 15 residues. Germline V gene data show CDR1 as LGHDT and CDR2 as YNNKEL (reference sequence). The CDR3 region has the DNA TGTGCCAGCAGCCAAGATGGGACAGGGGGCCGGGGCTACACCTTC. Protein: CASSQDGTGGRGYTF.

This clonotype was observed a handful of times. The chain employs TRBV20-1 and TRBJ2-5; perhaps TRBD1 as D (7 bases). V lost 1 base to trimming and J lost 5 bases, with 14 bases between them. Germline V gene sequence: CDR1 DFQATT, CDR2 SNEGSKA (reference sequence). The CDR3 runs 14 residues. The chain's CDR3 is CSARVPRGAETQYF. The CDR3 coding sequence is TGCAGTGCTAGAGTCCCCAGGGGGGCGGAGACCCAGTACTTC.

This chain links TRBV7-2 with TRBJ2-3, with unresolved D. Germline assignment: CDR1 SGHTA and CDR2 FQGNSA. The CDR3 contains 13 residues. V was cut by 6 bases and J by 0 bases, with 7 bases left in between. CDR3 DNA: TGTGCCAGCAGACAGATTAGCACAGATACGCAGTATTTT. It is translated as CASRQISTDTQYF.

The J gene is TRBJ2-3, the V gene TRBV28; D is perhaps TRBD2 (6 bases). The CDR3 loop spans 16 amino acids. V was pared by 8 bases and J by 1 base, with 19 bases between. In germline, CDR1 is MDHEN, CDR2 SYDVKM. The CDR3 nucleotides read TGTGCCAGCGTCGCCCCGGAGGCTAGCGGCACAGATACGCAGTATTTT. Protein product: CASVAPEASGTDTQYF.

The chain combines TRBV5-6 with TRBJ1-5; no definite D call. The V end was cut by 3 bases, the J end by 0 bases, with 13 bases between. Germline assignment: CDR1 SGHDT and CDR2 YYEEEE. The CDR3 extends over 16 amino acids. CDR3 DNA sequence: TGTGCCAGCAGCTGGATGACGGAGGGTAGCAATCAGCCCCAGCATTTT. Translating gives CASSWMTEGSNQPQHF.

About this clonotype itself: Since a much larger clone is just one base distant, this may be a read error. The V gene is TRBV20-1, the J gene TRBJ1-5; D is uncertain. There are 14 residues in the CDR3. Germline-derived CDR1 and CDR2 are DFQATT and SNEGSKA (reference sequence). The DNA for the CDR3 is TGCAGGGCTAGAGTGGCCCAGGAGAATCAGCCCCAGCATTTT. Amino acid sequence: CRARVAQENQPQHF.

This clonotype was observed a handful of times. The chain combines TRBV28 with TRBJ2-3; D not certain. The germline V gene has CDR1 MDHEN and CDR2 SYDVKM. The CDR3 extends over 15 amino acids. Trimming took off 1 base at V and 8 bases at J, with 16 bases between the two ends. In nucleotides, the CDR3 is TGTGCCAGCAGTTTATCCCCCCGGAGAGGAGCTACGCAGTATTTT. Protein: CASSLSPRRGATQYF.

The rearrangement joins TRBV12-3 or TRBV12-4 to TRBJ2-1, with TRBD2 matching 9 bases. The assigned J gene may be wrong: the sequence end matches TRBJ2-7 better. This CDR3 spans 18 amino acids. CDR3 sequence: CASSFDQAIAGVGGEQYF. Here the CDR3 DNA reads TGTGCCAGCAGTTTCGACCAGGCGATAGCGGGAGTAGGGGGGGAGCAGTACTTC.

In its sample, this clonotype was seen once. The chain carries TRBV2 and TRBJ1-2; D is undetermined. Germline V lookup: CDR1 SNHLY, CDR2 FYNNEI. With 1 base removed from V and 4 bases from J, the gap between germline ends came to 7 bases. This CDR3 spans 13 amino acids. CDR3 nucleotides: TGTGCCAGCAGTGAAGGGCAGGTCTATGGCTACACCTTC. It yields the protein CASSEGQVYGYTF.

The chain carries TRBV5-5 and TRBJ1-2; a possible D gene is TRBD1 (5 bases). Trimming took off 1 base at V and 0 bases at J, with 13 bases between the two ends. The CDR3 sequence is 16 residues long. From germline, CDR1 is SGHKS and CDR2 YYEKEE (reference sequence). CDR3 region: CASSLYGAQANYGYTF. In nucleotides, the CDR3 is TGTGCCAGCAGCTTGTATGGGGCCCAAGCTAACTATGGCTACACCTTC.

This clonotype was seen a single time. V is TRBV27 and J is TRBJ2-3; TRBD2 matches at 7 bases. The V gene's germline CDR1 is MNHEY and CDR2 SMNVEV (reference sequence). The CDR3 sequence is 13 residues long. With V trimmed by 8 bases and J by 3 bases, 5 bases remained unmatched. The CDR3 bases are TGTGCCAGCGTGGCGCGGGGGACAGATACGCAGTATTTT. The encoded protein is CASVARGTDTQYF.

This clonotype was seen a single time. The genes are TRBV28 and TRBJ2-7, with D hard to call. The V end lost 8 bases, the J end lost 0 bases, and 11 bases lay between the germline ends. The germline V gene has CDR1 MDHEN and CDR2 SYDVKM. This CDR3 is built from 13 residues. CDR3 region: CASSGLRSYEQYF. The CDR3, as DNA: TGTGCCAGCTCTGGGCTACGCTCCTACGAGCAGTACTTC.

The chain recombines TRBV6-2 or TRBV6-3 with TRBJ2-3; D might be TRBD1 or TRBD2, each matching 5 bases. The CDR3 is made up of 14 amino acids. Per the germline V gene, CDR1 is MNHEY and CDR2 is SVGEGT. The V end lost 8 bases, the J end lost 5 bases, and 17 bases lay between the germline ends. As DNA, the CDR3 is TGTGCCAGCGATGACCGGGGCACGGGAGATACGCAGTATTTT. This gives the protein CASDDRGTGDTQYF.

The CDR3 sequence: CSASQGPNYGYTF. CDR3 nucleotides: TGCAGTGCTAGTCAGGGGCCAAACTATGGCTACACCTTC. J is TRBJ1-2 and V is TRBV20-1, with D possibly being TRBD1 (6 bases). CDR1 is DFQATT, CDR2 SNEGSKA, per germline (reference sequence). The CDR3 length is 13 residues. V was clipped by 3 bases and J by 2 bases, with 10 bases between them.

The rearrangement links TRBV5-1 to TRBJ1-1, with D possibly being TRBD1 (5 bases). V was shortened by 4 bases and J by 4 bases, with 14 bases between the two germline ends. The CDR3 is 14 amino acids. Germline V gene data show CDR1 as SGHRS and CDR2 as YFSETQ. CDR3 sequence (DNA): TGCGCCAGCAGCGACACAGGAGGGAGCACTGAAGCTTTCTTT. It yields the protein CASSDTGGSTEAFF.

The V call is TRBV11-3, the J call TRBJ2-1; 7 nucleotides align to TRBD2. Losses at the gene ends were 7 bases for V and 7 bases for J; bases not matched to a gene: 7. CDR3 length equals 13 residues. The germline V gene has CDR1 SGHNT and CDR2 YENEEA. This chain's CDR3 is CASILGAGNEQFF. The CDR3 coding sequence is TGTGCCAGCATCCTAGGAGCGGGAAATGAGCAGTTCTTC.